Following are 27 T cell receptor beta chains from one sample sequenced in a study of TIL therapy for anti-PD-1-resistant metastatic lung cancer. Stated time point: pre-treatment sample, taken before nivolumab and TIL therapy. Sequencing used immunoSEQ v3. Data came from immunoSEQ multiplex PCR; TCRdb stores just in-frame clones and leaves some out. The repertoire holds 55,000 or so clones, with about 81% as singletons. The material was blood, obtained at baseline. These receptors all stem from a person aged 25 to 80 with non-small cell lung cancer.

The V and J genes are TRBV7-2 and TRBJ2-3, with D possibly TRBD2 on 6 matching bases. The length of the CDR3 is 14 residues. Deletions cut 0 bases from V and 6 bases from J, with 10 bases between. Germline V gene lookup returns CDR1 SGHTA and CDR2 FQGNSA. The CDR3 DNA reads TGTGCCAGCAGCTTAGCACTAGCATCTGATACGCAGTATTTT. As protein: CASSLALASDTQYF.

The chain employs TRBV19 and TRBJ2-2; D unresolved. Germline CDR1 reads LNHDA; CDR2 reads SQIVND (reference sequence). V shed 0 bases and J shed 4 bases, with 6 bases lying between them. There are 14 residues in the CDR3. DNA of the CDR3: TGTGCCAGTAGTATAGATTCCGGCACCGGGGAGCTGTTTTTT. Translating gives CASSIDSGTGELFF.

The chain couples TRBV7-8 to TRBJ2-7; 9 nucleotides line up with TRBD1. V lost 5 bases to trimming and J lost 3 bases; unmatched junction nucleotides: 8. The germline V gene has CDR1 SGHVS and CDR2 FQNEAQ. This CDR3 comprises 15 residues. DNA of the CDR3: TGTGCCAGCAGCAAACGGGACAGGGCCTACTACGAGCAGTACTTC. The encoded protein is CASSKRDRAYYEQYF.

This chain joins TRBV28 and TRBJ1-2; D perhaps matches TRBD1 (5 bases). Germline V CDR1 and CDR2: MDHEN, SYDVKM. The CDR3 is made up of 13 amino acids. V was shortened by 2 bases and J by 2 bases, with 6 bases between the two germline ends. The CDR3 sequence is CASSLGTNYGYTF. The CDR3 DNA follows: TGTGCCAGCAGTTTAGGGACGAACTATGGCTACACCTTC.

The chain carries TRBV28 and TRBJ1-5; D uncertain. With 3 bases removed from V and 4 bases from J, the gap between germline ends came to 10 bases. Germline loops: CDR1 MDHEN, CDR2 SYDVKM. The CDR3 has 14 residues. As DNA, the CDR3 is TGTGCCAGCAGTTTGTTGAGGGATAATCAGCCCCAGCATTTT. Its translation is CASSLLRDNQPQHF.

The genes are TRBV12-3 or TRBV12-4 and TRBJ2-7; 12 bases map to TRBD2. Unmatched junction bases numbered 1, after V lost 6 bases and J lost 4 bases. The CDR3 covers 13 residues. CDR3 residues: CASRLAGGYEQYF. The CDR3 nucleotides read TGTGCCAGCAGACTAGCGGGGGGTTACGAGCAGTACTTC.

V gene TRBV7-2 combines with J gene TRBJ2-3; possible D gene TRBD2, 6 bases. V was pared by 5 bases and J by 6 bases, with 12 bases between. The CDR3 sequence is 13 residues long. The germline CDR1 and CDR2 sequences are SGHTA and FQGNSA. This CDR3 is CASSVGTDDTQYF. As DNA, the CDR3 is TGTGCCAGCAGCGTCGGGACTGATGATACGCAGTATTTT.

This clone was picked up one time. The chain couples TRBV4-2 to TRBJ1-1; 7 bases are shared with TRBD1. The V segment lost 4 bases and the J segment 0 bases; nucleotides outside the gene matches: 8. The germline V gene has CDR1 LGHNA and CDR2 YNFKEQ. The CDR3 is 16 amino acids. CDR3 DNA: TGTGCCAGCAGCCCCAATTGGGACAGATTGAACACTGAAGCTTTCTTT. This codes for CASSPNWDRLNTEAFF.

As regards this clone: The sample has other DNA sequences that encode this CDR3 too. V is TRBV3-1 (or the pseudogene TRBV3-2) and J is TRBJ1-6; no clear D. The germline CDR1 and CDR2 sequences are LGHDT and YNNKEL (reference sequence). The V and J ends lost 4 bases and 6 bases respectively, with 7 bases between them. The CDR3 sequence is 13 residues long. The CDR3 protein is CASSPRGNSPLHF. The DNA of the CDR3 is TGTGCCAGCAGCCCCCGGGGTAATTCACCCCTCCACTTT.

In this sample, this clone turned up once. V usage is TRBV19 and J usage is TRBJ2-3; the match to TRBD2 covers 8 bases. The V segment lost 4 bases and the J segment 2 bases; nucleotides outside the gene matches: 5. The CDR3 is 15 residues long. The V gene's germline CDR1 is LNHDA and CDR2 SQIVND (reference sequence). For the CDR3, the DNA is TGTGCCAGTAGTACCAAACTAGCGGCCACAGATACGCAGTATTTT. Its translation: CASSTKLAATDTQYF.

V and J are TRBV12-3 or TRBV12-4 and TRBJ2-7, with 7 bases that match TRBD1. This CDR3 has 12 residues. Trimming took 7 bases from V and 3 from J; bases not matched to a gene: 3. The DNA of the CDR3 is TGTGCCAGCAAACCAGGGGGCTACGAGCAGTACTTC. Protein product: CASKPGGYEQYF.

The chain carries TRBV13 and TRBJ1-1, with 9 bases lining up with TRBD1. This CDR3 contains 15 residues. With 4 bases clipped from V and 4 bases from J, the junction kept 7 bases outside the gene matches. CDR1 PRHDT and CDR2 FYEKMQ come from the germline V gene (reference sequence). The CDR3 DNA reads as TGTGCCAGCAGCTATAACAGGGGGCTTGTCACTGAAGCTTTCTTT. Protein sequence: CASSYNRGLVTEAFF.

The rearrangement joins TRBV18 to TRBJ2-5; D gene unclear. Germline assignment: CDR1 KGHSH and CDR2 LQKENI. The CDR3 totals 14 residues. V was shortened by 3 bases and J by 0 bases, with 8 bases between the two germline ends. The CDR3 protein is CASSPYENQETQYF. In DNA form, the CDR3 reads TGTGCCAGCTCACCCTATGAGAACCAAGAGACCCAGTACTTC.

The J gene is TRBJ2-7, the V gene TRBV30, with 10 nucleotides matching TRBD2. Germline CDR1 GTSNPN, CDR2 SVGIG (reference sequence). The CDR3 is made up of 13 amino acids. Unmatched junction bases numbered 5, after V lost 5 bases and J lost 4 bases. The CDR3 spells CAWEREGLYEQYF. CDR3 coding DNA: TGTGCCTGGGAGCGGGAGGGACTATACGAGCAGTACTTC.

CDR3 DNA: TGCGCCAGCAGCCAAGACCGGGGACTAGCGGGGTTCACAGATACGCAGTATTTT. Its translation: CASSQDRGLAGFTDTQYF. The gene calls are TRBV4-1 and TRBJ2-3; TRBD2 agrees at 13 bases. Germline V CDR1 and CDR2: MGHRA, YSYEKL. The J segment lost 2 bases and the V segment lost 0 bases, leaving 5 bases of the junction unmatched. The CDR3 extends over 18 amino acids.

The chain recombines TRBV30 with TRBJ2-2; possibly TRBD2 for D (7 bases). The CDR3 extends over 16 amino acids. Germline V gene sequence: CDR1 GTSNPN, CDR2 SVGIG (reference sequence). The V end was cut by 7 bases, the J end by 3 bases, with 21 bases between. The CDR3 region has the DNA TGTGCCTCGCGGGGAGGGGACACTACGGACACCGGGGAGCTGTTTTTT. Its protein is CASRGGDTTDTGELFF.

The gene calls are TRBV5-1 and TRBJ1-2, with 9 bases matching TRBD1. CDR1 and CDR2 from the germline V gene are SGHRS and YFSETQ. There are 15 residues in the CDR3. V lost 4 bases, J lost 4 bases, and 8 bases stayed unmatched. CDR3 region: CASSHGTGSGYGYTF. The CDR3 region has the DNA TGCGCCAGCAGCCACGGGACAGGGTCTGGCTATGGCTACACCTTC.

The chain is built from TRBV24-1 and TRBJ2-3; a possible D gene is TRBD2 (6 bases). This CDR3 contains 13 residues. Germline V gene data show CDR1 as KGHDR and CDR2 as SFDVKD. The ends were cut back, 8 bases at V and 1 base at J, with 9 bases in the middle. CDR3 in amino acids: CATMRGGTDTQYF. Here the CDR3 DNA reads TGTGCCACCATGCGGGGCGGCACAGATACGCAGTATTTT.

The J gene is TRBJ1-6, the V gene TRBV30; D call uncertain. The CDR3 contains 12 residues. V was clipped by 4 bases and J by 5 bases, with 6 bases between them. Germline lookup yields CDR1 GTSNPN and CDR2 SVGIG (reference sequence). The CDR3 sequence is CAWNVNNSPLHF. CDR3 nucleotide sequence: TGTGCCTGGAACGTAAATAATTCACCCCTCCACTTT.

V is TRBV5-1 and J is TRBJ1-5; TRBD1 matches 7 bases. CDR3 length: 15 residues. The ends lost 0 bases at V and 5 bases at J; junction bases unmatched: 5. Germline V CDR1 and CDR2: SGHRS, YFSETQ. The CDR3 coding sequence is TGCGCCAGCAGCTTGGGAGGGGGCAATGATCAGCCCCAGCATTTT. Translation: CASSLGGGNDQPQHF.

This clone was seen a single time. The rearrangement uses TRBV5-1 and TRBJ2-4, with D maybe TRBD1 (5 bases). The CDR3 runs to 16 residues. Germline V gene data show CDR1 as SGHRS and CDR2 as YFSETQ. V lost 3 bases and J 1 base, leaving 14 bases between the germline ends. The CDR3 here is CASSSQAPAAKNIQYF. In DNA form, the CDR3 reads TGCGCCAGCAGCTCACAGGCTCCCGCGGCCAAAAACATTCAGTACTTC.

The DNA of the CDR3 is TGTGCCAGCAGCCCAGGACGTCGGGGGGGCTCAGATACGCAGTATTTT. Its translation is CASSPGRRGGSDTQYF. The chain combines TRBV11-1 with TRBJ2-3; 8 nucleotides align to TRBD2. Trimming cost V 5 bases and J 4 bases; bases outside gene matches: 11. CDR3 length: 16 residues. Germline loops: CDR1 SGHAT, CDR2 FQDESV (reference sequence).

A single count supports this clone. The V call is TRBV7-8, the J call TRBJ2-1, with 8 positions matching TRBD2. The CDR3 runs 17 residues. J was trimmed by 7 bases and V by 2 bases; bases with no gene match: 13. Germline V gene sequence: CDR1 SGHVS, CDR2 FQNEAQ. CDR3 protein: CASSLTPPTSGRNEQFF. CDR3 DNA sequence: TGTGCCAGCAGCTTAACCCCCCCCACTAGCGGCCGAAATGAGCAGTTCTTC.

Regarding this clone: At one of its ends the junction is not consistent with the germline gene, which may arise from a read error. V and J are TRBV27 and TRBJ2-7; 7 nucleotides align to TRBD1. Per the germline V gene, CDR1 is MNHEY and CDR2 is SMNVEV (reference sequence). The CDR3 runs 13 residues. CDR3 sequence: CASRLSGTAEQYF. In nucleotides, the CDR3 is TGTGCCAGCAGATTATCCGGGACAGCGGAACAGTACTTC.

J is TRBJ1-2 and V is TRBV30; 7 bases map to TRBD1. Trimming at V came to 4 bases and at J to 8 bases, leaving 7 bases not matched to a gene. The germline gives CDR1 GTSNPN, CDR2 SVGIG (reference sequence). There are 12 residues in the CDR3. CDR3 coding DNA: TGTGCCTGGATGGAGGGGGCTAGGGGCTACACCTTC. Translating gives CAWMEGARGYTF.

The V and J genes are TRBV4-1 and TRBJ1-2; TRBD1 aligns across 9 bases. Germline V gene lookup returns CDR1 MGHRA and CDR2 YSYEKL. The CDR3 is 16 amino acids. The V and J ends lost 3 bases and 7 bases, in that order; junction bases with no gene match: 12. CDR3 DNA: TGCGCCAGCAGCCAGGGGGGGACAGGGCTCCTTCGTGGCTACACCTTC. Translated: CASSQGGTGLLRGYTF.

The chain combines TRBV30 with TRBJ1-5; possibly TRBD1 for D (5 bases). Germline V gene lookup returns CDR1 GTSNPN and CDR2 SVGIG (reference sequence). This CDR3 is 13 amino acids long. Trimming pared 2 bases from V and 4 bases from J, leaving 9 bases between. Here the CDR3 reads CAWSSGPNQPQHF. The DNA for the CDR3 is TGTGCCTGGAGTTCAGGGCCAAATCAGCCCCAGCATTTT.